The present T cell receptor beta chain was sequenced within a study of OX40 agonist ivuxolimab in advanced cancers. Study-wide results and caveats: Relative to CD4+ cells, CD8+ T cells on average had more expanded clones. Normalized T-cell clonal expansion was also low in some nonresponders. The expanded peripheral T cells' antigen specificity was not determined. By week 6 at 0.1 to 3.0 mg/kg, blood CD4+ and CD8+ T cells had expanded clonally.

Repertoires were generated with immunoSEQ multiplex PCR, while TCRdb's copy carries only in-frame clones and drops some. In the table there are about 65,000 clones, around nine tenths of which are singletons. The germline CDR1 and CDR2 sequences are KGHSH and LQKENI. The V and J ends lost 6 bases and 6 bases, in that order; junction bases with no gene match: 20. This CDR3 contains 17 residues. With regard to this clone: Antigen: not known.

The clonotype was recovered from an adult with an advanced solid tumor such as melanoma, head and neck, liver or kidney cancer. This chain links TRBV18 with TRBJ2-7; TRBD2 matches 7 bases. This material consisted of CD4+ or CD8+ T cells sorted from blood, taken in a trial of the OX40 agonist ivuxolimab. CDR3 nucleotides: TGTGCCAGCTCCCCTGACCGTGGAGCGGGGCGTCCTCTCGAGCAGTACTTC. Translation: CASSPDRGAGRPLEQYF. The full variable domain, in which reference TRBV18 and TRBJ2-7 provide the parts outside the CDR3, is NAGVMQNPRHLVRRRGQEARLRCSPMKGHSHVYWYRQLPEEGLKFMVYLQKENIIDESGMPKERFSAEFPKEGPSILRIQQVVRGDSAAYFCASSPDRGAGRPLEQYFGPGTRLTVT.